The rows below give T cell receptor beta chains drawn from one sample of a study of T cell changes during pregnancy in multiple sclerosis. Generated by immunoSEQ multiplex PCR, the TCRdb table keeps only in-frame clones and is missing some. The data show over 50,000 clones, about 92% seen once. The source was CD4+ T cells from peripheral blood mononuclear cells, collected after pregnancy. The receptors stem from a female donor with multiple sclerosis, enrolled in a pregnancy study. CDR3s include the opening cysteine and the closing phenylalanine or tryptophan. A D gene is named only where the DNA matches it firmly. Clone size, where shown, is once, few, many, or a class for clones that have expanded.

V gene	J gene	D gene	clone size	CDR3 length	CDR3 protein	CDR3 DNA
TRBV7-6	TRBJ2-2	TRBD2	.	17	CASSLVVTSVYTGELFF	TGTGCCAGCAGCTTAGTTGTAACTAGCGTTTACACCGGGGAGCTGTTTTTT
TRBV29-1	TRBJ2-5	.	.	13	CSVRTFSRETQYF	TGCAGCGTCCGGACATTCTCGCGGGAGACCCAGTACTTC
TRBV4-2	TRBJ2-1	TRBD2	.	16	CASSQEGGSAHNEQFF	TGTGCCAGCAGCCAAGAGGGCGGGAGCGCCCACAATGAGCAGTTCTTC
TRBV5-1	TRBJ2-1	TRBD2	.	15	CASSPSGNSYNEQFF	TGCGCCAGCAGCCCTAGCGGTAACTCCTACAATGAGCAGTTCTTC
TRBV7-7	TRBJ2-1	.	few	13	CASSSTQLNEQFF	TGTGCTAGCAGCTCCACCCAGTTGAATGAGCAGTTCTTC
TRBV29-1	TRBJ2-3	.	.	14	CSVGPRDSTDTQYF	TGCAGCGTTGGGCCCAGGGATAGCACAGATACGCAGTATTTT
TRBV7-9	TRBJ1-2	.	.	13	CASSPTGRYGYTF	TGTGCCAGCAGCCCGACAGGTCGCTATGGCTACACCTTC
TRBV27	TRBJ2-1	TRBD2	once	15	CASSLSVAGVYEQFF	TGTGCCAGCAGTTTATCGGTAGCGGGAGTCTATGAGCAGTTCTTC
TRBV6-5	TRBJ2-7	TRBD2	.	15	CASSYKREAPFEQYF	TGTGCCAGCAGTTACAAGCGGGAGGCCCCCTTCGAGCAGTACTTC
TRBV9	TRBJ2-2	.	.	13	CASSVATLGELFF	TGTGCCAGCAGCGTAGCTACCCTCGGGGAGCTGTTTTTT
TRBV19	TRBJ2-2	TRBD2	once	14	CASSTSGSTGELFF	TGTGCCAGTAGTACTAGCGGGAGTACCGGGGAGCTGTTTTTT
TRBV2	TRBJ1-4	TRBD1	.	15	CASSERGQPNEKLFF	TGTGCCAGCAGTGAAAGGGGGCAGCCGAATGAAAAACTGTTTTTT
TRBV11-3	TRBJ1-1	.	.	14	CASSLDGARTEAFF	TGTGCCAGCAGCTTAGATGGGGCGCGGACTGAAGCTTTCTTT
TRBV5-3	TRBJ2-7	.	.	13	CARSLDDTDEQYF	TGTGCCAGAAGCTTGGACGACACCGACGAGCAGTACTTC
TRBV6-1	TRBJ2-2	.	.	12	CASDLNTGELFF	TGTGCCAGCGACTTGAACACCGGGGAGCTGTTTTTT
TRBV5-1	TRBJ2-7	.	.	16	CASSLLGGGQPYEQYF	TGCGCCAGCAGCTTGTTAGGGGGGGGGCAACCCTACGAGCAGTACTTC
TRBV13	TRBJ2-3	TRBD2	.	19	CASSLHGLAGGPGTDTQYF	TGTGCCAGCAGCTTGCACGGACTAGCGGGAGGGCCCGGCACAGATACGCAGTATTTT
TRBV9	TRBJ1-2	.	.	13	CASSVRSNYGYTF	TGTGCCAGCAGCGTTCGTAGTAACTATGGCTACACCTTC
TRBV5-1	TRBJ1-1	.	.	13	CASSLVRGTEAFF	TGCGCCAGCAGCTTGGTTAGGGGAACTGAAGCTTTCTTT
TRBV6-6	TRBJ1-5	TRBD1	once	16	CASRRSDRGTGQPQHF	TGTGCCAGCAGGCGCTCGGACAGGGGGACAGGTCAGCCCCAGCATTTT
TRBV5-1	TRBJ1-3	.	.	14	CASSLGLSGNTIYF	TGCGCCAGCAGCCTGGGACTCTCTGGAAACACCATATATTTT
TRBV7-9	TRBJ2-1	TRBD2	.	16	CASSSRSGMTIREQFF	TGTGCCAGCAGCTCCCGTAGCGGGATGACAATACGTGAGCAGTTCTTC
TRBV28	TRBJ1-3	.	.	14	CASSGSGIRNTIYF	TGTGCCAGCAGCGGGTCCGGGATAAGAAACACCATATATTTT
TRBV9	TRBJ2-7	.	.	15	CASSVGSQGRYEQYF	TGTGCCAGCAGCGTAGGGAGTCAGGGGCGGTACGAGCAGTACTTC
TRBV5-1	TRBJ1-1	TRBD1	.	15	CASSLASTGGTEAFF	TGCGCCAGCAGCTTGGCCTCGACAGGGGGTACTGAAGCTTTCTTT
TRBV18	TRBJ2-7	TRBD2	.	16	CASSQTLLAAGNEQYF	TGTGCCAGCTCACAGACTCTACTAGCGGCCGGGAACGAGCAGTACTTC
TRBV6-6	TRBJ1-1	.	.	12	CASSYEGFEAFF	TGTGCCAGCAGTTACGAGGGTTTTGAAGCTTTCTTT
TRBV11-2	TRBJ2-2	.	.	11	CASSRSGELFF	TGTGCCAGCAGTAGATCCGGGGAGCTGTTTTTT
TRBV7-9	TRBJ2-1	TRBD2	.	19	CASSLGGLAGGPNHNEQFF	TGTGCCAGCAGCTTAGGTGGACTAGCGGGAGGGCCCAATCACAATGAGCAGTTCTTC
TRBV28	TRBJ1-4	.	.	13	CASYRGPNEKLFF	TGTGCCAGCTATCGGGGTCCTAATGAAAAACTGTTTTTT
TRBV19	TRBJ2-1	TRBD2	.	14	CASSIAGGGNEQFF	TGTGCCAGTAGTATAGCGGGAGGAGGAAATGAGCAGTTCTTC
TRBV7-8	TRBJ1-6	TRBD1	.	14	CASSLDRGNSPLHF	TGTGCCAGCAGCTTAGACAGGGGTAATTCACCCCTCCACTTT
TRBV5-4	TRBJ1-3	TRBD1	.	17	CASSLGKGQGSGNTIYF	TGTGCCAGCAGCTTAGGAAAAGGACAGGGTAGTGGAAACACCATATATTTT
TRBV19	TRBJ1-2	.	.	12	CASSITGYGYTF	TGTGCCAGTAGTATTACGGGATATGGCTACACCTTC
TRBV7-2	TRBJ1-5	.	few	13	CASSLNREQPQHF	TGTGCCAGCAGCTTAAACCGGGAGCAGCCCCAGCATTTT
TRBV6-4	TRBJ2-7	TRBD2	.	15	CAIHRRAGGPHEQYF	TGTGCCATCCACCGGAGGGCGGGAGGGCCGCACGAGCAGTACTTC
TRBV18	TRBJ2-5	TRBD1	.	14	CASSPSQGSETQYF	TGTGCCAGCTCACCGTCACAGGGGTCGGAGACCCAGTACTTC
TRBV6-5	TRBJ1-1	.	.	15	CASSYSGQTNTEAFF	TGTGCCAGCAGTTACTCGGGACAAACGAACACTGAAGCTTTCTTT
TRBV4-1	TRBJ2-7	.	.	15	CASSQATESSYEQYF	TGCGCCAGCAGCCAAGCAACAGAGAGCTCCTACGAGCAGTACTTC
TRBV7-2	TRBJ2-7	TRBD2	.	16	CASSAALAGGLYEQYF	TGTGCCAGCAGCGCAGCTCTAGCGGGAGGGCTCTACGAGCAGTACTTC
TRBV7-9	TRBJ1-5	TRBD1	.	16	CASSPGGGTGYQPQHF	TGTGCCAGCAGCCCAGGGGGCGGGACAGGATATCAGCCCCAGCATTTT
TRBV6-6	TRBJ2-2	TRBD2	once	14	CASSGGLGPGELFF	TGTGCCAGCAGTGGGGGACTAGGGCCCGGGGAGCTGTTTTTT
TRBV28	TRBJ1-5	.	.	12	CASSLQGQPQHF	TGTGCCAGCAGTTTACAGGGCCAGCCCCAGCATTTT
TRBV29-1	TRBJ2-5	.	.	14	CSVAFAVGVETQYF	TGCAGCGTGGCGTTTGCAGTCGGGGTCGAGACCCAGTACTTC
TRBV27	TRBJ2-6	.	.	14	CASSSGSGANVLTF	TGTGCCAGCAGTTCGGGTTCTGGGGCCAACGTCCTGACTTTC
TRBV7-2	TRBJ1-3	.	.	14	CASSVGDSGNTIYF	TGTGCCAGCAGCGTGGGCGACTCTGGAAACACCATATATTTT
TRBV4-1	TRBJ2-1	TRBD1	.	17	CASSLPPWQGARTEQFF	TGCGCCAGCAGCCTCCCTCCGTGGCAGGGGGCGAGGACTGAGCAGTTCTTC
TRBV19	TRBJ2-7	TRBD2	.	14	CASSITSGPYEQYF	TGTGCCAGTAGTATTACTAGCGGGCCCTACGAGCAGTACTTC
TRBV29-1	TRBJ2-1	.	.	12	CSVKERGNEQFF	TGCAGCGTTAAGGAGCGCGGGAATGAGCAGTTCTTC
TRBV2	TRBJ2-1	.	.	14	CASNYRFLDNEQFF	TGTGCCAGCAATTACAGGTTCCTGGACAATGAGCAGTTCTTC
TRBV29-1	TRBJ2-3	TRBD2	.	16	CSVQLGTRYSVDTQYF	TGCAGCGTTCAACTCGGGACTAGATATTCGGTTGATACGCAGTATTTT
TRBV19	TRBJ2-6	TRBD1	.	18	CASSPRGTGGSGANVLTF	TGTGCCAGTAGTCCCCGAGGGACAGGGGGCTCTGGGGCCAACGTCCTGACTTTC
TRBV5-6	TRBJ1-3	.	.	17	CASSLVNPRGAGNTIYF	TGTGCCAGCAGCTTAGTTAATCCCAGGGGAGCAGGAAACACCATATATTTT
TRBV29-1	TRBJ1-2	TRBD1	.	13	CSVRTGGGYGYTF	TGCAGCGTTAGGACAGGGGGCGGATATGGCTACACCTTC
TRBV7-2	TRBJ2-6	.	.	14	CASSPNSGANVLTF	TGTGCCAGCAGCCCAAACTCCGGGGCCAACGTCCTGACTTTC